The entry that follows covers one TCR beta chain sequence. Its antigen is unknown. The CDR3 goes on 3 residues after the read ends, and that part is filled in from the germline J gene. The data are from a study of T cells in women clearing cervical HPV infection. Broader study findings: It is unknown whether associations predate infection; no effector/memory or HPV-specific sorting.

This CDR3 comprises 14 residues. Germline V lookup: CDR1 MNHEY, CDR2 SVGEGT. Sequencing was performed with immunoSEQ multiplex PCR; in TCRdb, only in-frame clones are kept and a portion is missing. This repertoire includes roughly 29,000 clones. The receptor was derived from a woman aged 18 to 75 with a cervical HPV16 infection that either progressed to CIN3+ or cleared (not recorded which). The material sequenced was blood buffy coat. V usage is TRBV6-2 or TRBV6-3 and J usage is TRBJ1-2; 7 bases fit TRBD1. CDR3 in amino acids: CASSPQGWTDTYTF. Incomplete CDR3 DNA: TGTGCCAGCAGCCCACAGGGGTGGACAGATACC.